A single sample gave rise to the 13 T cell receptor beta chains below, sequenced in a study of T cell clonotyping in hematopoietic cell transplantation. TCRdb keeps only in-frame clones here, not all; method: immunoSEQ multiplex PCR. This repertoire shows 20,000 or so clones, around 80% found once; its top ten account for about 14%. Specimen: peripheral blood mononuclear cells. All receptors come from a man aged 60 to 75 in good health. Some clones in this sample may be carry-over from other donors' samples.

V gene TRBV19 combines with J gene TRBJ2-7; no reliable D call. Germline loops: CDR1 LNHDA, CDR2 SQIVND (reference sequence). Trimming left V 6 bases short and J 0 bases short, with 9 bases between. The CDR3 is 13 amino acids. CDR3 sequence: CASRPRDSYEQYF. In nucleotides, the CDR3 is TGTGCCAGTAGACCTAGGGACTCCTACGAGCAGTACTTC.

The V call is TRBV9, the J call TRBJ1-2, with D perhaps matching TRBD1 (5 bases). The ends were cut back, 0 bases at V and 5 bases at J, with 14 bases in the middle. Germline V gives CDR1 SGDLS, CDR2 YYNGEE. The CDR3 contains 15 residues. CDR3 loop: CASSVDLEGRYGYTF. CDR3 nucleotides: TGTGCCAGCAGCGTAGACCTCGAGGGACGGTATGGCTACACCTTC.

The table lists this clone with a few counts. The CDR3 nucleotides read TGTGCCAGTACATCTAGCCCCCTCCAAGAGACCCAGTACTTC. Encoded protein: CASTSSPLQETQYF. This chain joins TRBV14 and TRBJ2-5, with D maybe TRBD2 (5 bases). The V gene's germline CDR1 is SGHDN and CDR2 FVKESK. The CDR3 consists of 14 residues. V lost 9 bases to trimming and J lost 1 base, with 15 bases between them.

The chain has TRBV11-3 and TRBJ2-7; D is undetermined. Deletions cut 1 base from V and 2 bases from J, with 12 bases between. The length of the CDR3 is 15 residues. Germline loops: CDR1 SGHNT, CDR2 YENEEA. CDR3 sequence: CASSLGAGPTYEQYF. Written as DNA, the CDR3 is TGTGCCAGCAGCTTAGGGGCCGGCCCTACCTACGAGCAGTACTTC.

The genes are TRBV30 and TRBJ2-7, with D tentatively TRBD1 (6 bases). Germline V CDR1 and CDR2: GTSNPN, SVGIG (reference sequence). The CDR3 length is 14 residues. V lost 2 bases and J 2 bases, leaving 13 bases between the germline ends. The CDR3 DNA reads TGTGCCTGGAGTTGGGACACAGCCACCTACGAGCAGTACTTC. Protein product: CAWSWDTATYEQYF.

This chain joins TRBV5-1 and TRBJ2-5; possibly TRBD2 for D (6 bases). CDR3 length: 15 amino acids. The germline CDR1 and CDR2 sequences are SGHRS and YFSETQ. The germline V and J ends were trimmed by 0 bases and 1 base, with 10 bases remaining between them. The CDR3 DNA reads TGCGCCAGCAGCTTGGGGGGGGTGCCCCAAGAGACCCAGTACTTC. Encoded protein: CASSLGGVPQETQYF.

The rearrangement uses TRBV5-1 and TRBJ1-1, with TRBD1 identical over 7 bases. Germline-derived CDR1 and CDR2 are SGHRS and YFSETQ. The ends lost 3 bases at V and 1 base at J; junction bases unmatched: 9. CDR3 length equals 16 residues. CDR3 amino acids: CASSSRDSPRNTEAFF. The DNA for the CDR3 is TGCGCCAGCAGCTCCCGGGACAGTCCCAGGAACACTGAAGCTTTCTTT.

The chain links TRBV30 to TRBJ2-2; tentatively, D is TRBD1 (6 bases). The CDR3 extends over 17 amino acids. V was clipped by 1 base and J by 3 bases, with 18 bases between them. Germline V gene lookup returns CDR1 GTSNPN and CDR2 SVGIG (reference sequence). CDR3 protein: CAWSAGAIGPHTGELFF. CDR3 nucleotide sequence: TGTGCCTGGAGTGCAGGGGCCATTGGCCCTCACACCGGGGAGCTGTTTTTT.

The chain employs TRBV28 and TRBJ2-2; 8 bases line up with TRBD2. Trimming took 6 bases from V and 3 from J; bases not matched to a gene: 15. The CDR3 spans 18 residues. Germline-derived CDR1 and CDR2 are MDHEN and SYDVKM. Here the CDR3 reads CASRLLGGQRGYTGELFF. CDR3 bases: TGTGCCAGCAGGCTCCTTGGGGGTCAGCGGGGGTACACCGGGGAGCTGTTTTTT.

The V gene is TRBV5-1, the J gene TRBJ1-2; D ambiguous. Trimming took 0 bases from V and 3 from J, leaving 9 bases between them. The CDR3 is 14 amino acids. Germline V gene data show CDR1 as SGHRS and CDR2 as YFSETQ. In nucleotides, the CDR3 is TGCGCCAGCAGCTTGGGACCGGAGGACTATGGCTACACCTTC. As protein: CASSLGPEDYGYTF.

The V call is TRBV20-1, the J call TRBJ2-3; D gene unclear. Trimming left V 3 bases short and J 6 bases short, with 7 bases between. Germline CDR1 reads DFQATT; CDR2 reads SNEGSKA (reference sequence). The CDR3 is made up of 11 amino acids. DNA of the CDR3: TGCAGTGCTAGTGGCCGGGATACGCAGTATTTT. This encodes CSASGRDTQYF.

This clone came up a few times. Other DNA sequences from this sample encode an identical CDR3 as well. The chain employs TRBV5-6 and TRBJ1-6; no firm D call. The V gene's germline CDR1 is SGHDT and CDR2 YYEEEE. The CDR3 is made up of 15 amino acids. Trimming pared 0 bases from V and 5 bases from J, leaving 9 bases between. The DNA for the CDR3 is TGTGCCAGCAGCTTGGGGTCCATCAATAATTCACCCCTCCACTTT. Encoded protein: CASSLGSINNSPLHF.

The chain links TRBV6-5 to TRBJ2-1; TRBD2 matches at 9 bases. The junction had 7 bases not matched to a gene; V was cut back by 2 bases and J by 8 bases. The CDR3 is made up of 15 amino acids. Per the germline V gene, CDR1 is MNHEY and CDR2 is SVGAGI. DNA for the CDR3: TGTGCCAGCAGTTACCTAGCGGGAAGGTTCGATGAGCAGTTCTTC. Protein product: CASSYLAGRFDEQFF.